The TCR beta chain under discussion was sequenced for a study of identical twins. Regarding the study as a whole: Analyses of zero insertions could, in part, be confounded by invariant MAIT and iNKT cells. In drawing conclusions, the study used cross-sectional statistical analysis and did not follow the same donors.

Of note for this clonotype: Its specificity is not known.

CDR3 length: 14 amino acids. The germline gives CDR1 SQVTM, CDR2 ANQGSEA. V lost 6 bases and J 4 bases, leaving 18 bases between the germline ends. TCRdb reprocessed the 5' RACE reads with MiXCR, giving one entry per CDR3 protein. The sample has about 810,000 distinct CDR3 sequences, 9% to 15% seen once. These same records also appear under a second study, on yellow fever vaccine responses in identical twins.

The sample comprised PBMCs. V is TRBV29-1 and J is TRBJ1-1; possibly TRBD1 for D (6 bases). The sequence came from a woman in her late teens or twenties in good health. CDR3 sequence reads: CSVKLQGTPTEAFF. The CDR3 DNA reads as TGCAGCGTCAAACTACAGGGAACTCCCACTGAAGCTTTCTTT.